This entry is about one TCR beta chain. Its antigen remains unidentified. Approximately 210 ng DNA, 25,000 to 30,000 T cell genomes, went into each sorted-subset replicate PCR. The method was immunoSEQ multiplex PCR; TCRdb's version includes in-frame clones alone and lacks a portion of them. The table lists over 2 million clones, around 95% of them singletons. Germline lookup yields CDR1 KGHSH and CDR2 LQKENI. This CDR3 has 17 amino acids. The trim removed 2 bases at V and 0 bases at J, leaving 2 bases unmatched. This entry belongs to a study of shared clonotypes between healthy human individuals. Study results and caveats: Clonotype sharing across a few donors was observed for about 5.2% of naive CD4 clonotypes. In the sorted subsets, rarefaction showed sequencing was incomplete despite large depth. Sequencing depth was a factor that was expected to affect clonotype sharing among donors.

Material: naive CD4+ T cells sorted from blood. Subset defined: CD45RA+ positively selected. This chain links TRBV18 with TRBJ1-6; 9 bases align to TRBD1. The sequence derives from a man between 18 and 29 years old in good health. In DNA form, the CDR3 reads TGTGCCAGCTCACCAGGGACAGGGAGCTCCTATAATTCACCCCTCCACTTT. It translates to CASSPGTGSSYNSPLHF.